The 16 T cell receptor beta chains presented below share a single source sample, sequenced in a study of T cell repertoires in cytomegalovirus infection. Each CDR3 protein is one row after TCRdb ran MiXCR on the reads. The sample records 400,000 to 550,000 distinct CDR3 sequences, approximately 11% being singletons. What was sequenced was PBMCs. The receptors come from a human donor in good health (CMV status not recorded). Some clones in this sample may be carry-over from other donors' samples.

This clonotype has a handful of counts. The genes are TRBV30 and TRBJ1-3, with D unclear. CDR3 size: 14 residues. Germline CDR1 reads GTSNPN; CDR2 reads SVGIG (reference sequence). Trimming removed 0 bases at V and 2 bases at J, with 8 bases between. Here the CDR3 reads CAWSVRQPGNTIYF. Written as DNA, the CDR3 is TGTGCCTGGAGTGTACGGCAGCCTGGAAACACCATATATTTT. Full variable domain (remainder filled in from reference TRBV30 and TRBJ1-3): SQTIHQWPATLVQPVGSPLSLECTVEGTSNPNLYWYRQAAGRGLQLLFYSVGIGQISSEVPQNLSASRPQDRQFILSSKKLLLSDSGFYLCAWSVRQPGNTIYFGEGSWLTVV.

This clonotype was counted ten times or more. The J gene is TRBJ2-5, the V gene TRBV20-1; TRBD2 might be the D (6 bases). Germline V gives CDR1 DFQATT, CDR2 SNEGSKA (reference sequence). Between the trimmed V and J ends, which lost 5 bases and 4 bases, there was a span of 17 bases. The CDR3 has 14 amino acids. The CDR3 loop is CSAPQSSVIETQYF. The CDR3 DNA reads as TGCAGTGCTCCGCAATCTAGCGTCATAGAGACCCAGTACTTC.

V is TRBV28 and J is TRBJ2-7; 9 bases are a match to TRBD2. Germline CDR1 MDHEN, CDR2 SYDVKM. With V trimmed by 4 bases and J by 3 bases, 10 bases remained unmatched. The CDR3 extends over 16 amino acids. The CDR3 region is CASSSPSGAGGYEQYF. The CDR3 nucleotides are TGTGCCAGCAGTTCCCCCTCTGGAGCGGGAGGCTACGAGCAGTACTTC.

The chain uses TRBV7-9 and TRBJ2-7; maybe TRBD2 (6 bases). Germline V CDR1 and CDR2: SEHNR, FQNEAQ (reference sequence). CDR3 length: 16 residues. V was pared by 5 bases and J by 0 bases, with 17 bases between. In DNA, the CDR3 is TGTGCCAGCAGCGTCTCCGGGGGACGGACCTCCTACGAGCAGTACTTC. Encoded protein: CASSVSGGRTSYEQYF.

The chain uses TRBV6-6 and TRBJ2-7; 10 bases align to TRBD1. The V and J ends lost 3 bases and 4 bases, in that order; junction bases with no gene match: 6. CDR1 MNHNY and CDR2 SVGAGI come from the germline V gene (reference sequence). This CDR3 region has 15 residues. The CDR3 sequence is CASSYSDRGLYEQYF. The DNA of the CDR3 is TGTGCCAGCAGTTATTCGGACAGGGGGTTATACGAGCAGTACTTC.

Details on this clonotype: Sequence at one end of the junction differs from germline and may be a read error. The V call is TRBV7-3, the J call TRBJ2-2; D ambiguous. The CDR3 spans 16 residues. CDR1 SGHTA and CDR2 FQGTGA come from the germline V gene. DNA of the CDR3: TGTGCCAGCAGCCTAACCGGCCGCGAGAACACCGGGGAGCTGTTTTTT. It codes for CASSLTGRENTGELFF.

This clonotype has a count of ten or more. The chain recombines TRBV10-3 with TRBJ1-4; D not certain. From germline, CDR1 is ENHRY and CDR2 SYGVKD. V gave up 11 bases and J gave up 8 bases, with 18 bases separating them. The CDR3 totals 13 residues. For the CDR3, the DNA is TGTGCCTCAGGTGGAGGGAGCAGAGAAAAACTGTTTTTT. This encodes CASGGGSREKLFF.

This clonotype was observed a few times. Here the CDR3 DNA reads TGTGCCAGCAGCCCGGGTCTGGGGGGCAATGGCTACACCTTC. It encodes CASSPGLGGNGYTF. The V and J genes are TRBV5-4 and TRBJ1-2, with D possibly matching TRBD1 (6 bases). The germline CDR1 and CDR2 sequences are SGHNT and YYREEE (reference sequence). With 4 bases removed from V and 6 bases from J, the gap between germline ends came to 16 bases. The CDR3 has 14 amino acids.

This clonotype came up many times. The rearrangement uses TRBV18 and TRBJ2-1; TRBD1 or TRBD2 may be the D gene (6 bases each). The CDR3 is 13 amino acids. Trimming left V 0 bases short and J 9 bases short, with 9 bases between. Germline V gene data show CDR1 as KGHSH and CDR2 as LQKENI. CDR3 DNA sequence: TGTGCCAGCTCACCACCGGGGGGCGGTGAGCAGTTCTTC. Translated: CASSPPGGGEQFF.

This clonotype was seen many times. The genes are TRBV10-3 and TRBJ2-7; TRBD2 agrees at 14 bases. The CDR3 loop spans 14 amino acids. From germline, CDR1 is ENHRY and CDR2 SYGVKD. J lost 3 bases, V lost 9 bases, and 4 bases had no gene match. CDR3 residues: CAMAGTSGGYEQYF. The CDR3 bases are TGTGCCATGGCCGGGACTAGCGGGGGCTACGAGCAGTACTTC.

The V gene is TRBV3-1, the J gene TRBJ2-7; the D gene is possibly TRBD1 (6 bases). Per the germline V gene, CDR1 is LGHDT and CDR2 is YNNKEL (reference sequence). The CDR3 totals 15 residues. The V gene lost 1 base and the J gene lost 5 bases, with 15 bases spanning the gap. The CDR3 reads CASSQGQASFNEQYF. The CDR3, as DNA: TGTGCCAGCAGCCAAGGACAGGCTTCTTTTAACGAGCAGTACTTC.

This clonotype was counted only a few times. This chain links TRBV10-3 with TRBJ1-6, with D perhaps matching TRBD1 (6 bases). The CDR3 has 15 residues. CDR1 ENHRY and CDR2 SYGVKD come from the germline V gene. Trimming pared 3 bases from V and 6 bases from J, leaving 12 bases between. In nucleotides, the CDR3 is TGTGCCATCAGTGAAGCAGGGGTAGGTAATTCACCCCTCCACTTT. As protein: CAISEAGVGNSPLHF.

This clonotype was seen a handful of times. V gene TRBV20-1 combines with J gene TRBJ2-1; possibly TRBD1 or TRBD2 for D (5 bases each). Germline V gives CDR1 DFQATT, CDR2 SNEGSKA (reference sequence). The germline V and J ends were trimmed by 3 bases and 5 bases, with 11 bases remaining between them. The CDR3 is 13 residues long. The CDR3 DNA is TGCAGTGCTAGGGGCCCGGGGCACAATGAGCAGTTCTTC. It is translated as CSARGPGHNEQFF.

This clonotype was seen many times. The chain is built from TRBV7-8 and TRBJ1-5; the D gene is possibly TRBD1 (5 bases). CDR1 SGHVS and CDR2 FQNEAQ come from the germline V gene. The V gene lost 1 base and the J gene lost 7 bases, with 17 bases spanning the gap. CDR3 length equals 16 residues. The CDR3 is CASSLGGRGEGQPQHF. In DNA, the CDR3 is TGTGCCAGCAGCTTAGGGGGACGGGGGGAAGGACAGCCCCAGCATTTT.

This clonotype was counted many times. The chain couples TRBV3-1 to TRBJ2-5, with D perhaps matching TRBD2 (6 bases). Germline V gene data show CDR1 as LGHDT and CDR2 as YNNKEL (reference sequence). Deletions cut 0 bases from V and 5 bases from J, with 10 bases between. The CDR3 spans 14 residues. CDR3 amino acids: CASSQDSSVETQYF. CDR3 DNA: TGTGCCAGCAGCCAAGATTCTAGCGTGGAGACCCAGTACTTC.

This clonotype was counted ten times or more. This chain connects TRBV28 to TRBJ2-7, with D possibly TRBD2 on 5 matching bases. Trimming took off 7 bases at V and 6 bases at J, with 16 bases between the two ends. This CDR3 is 13 amino acids long. CDR1 and CDR2 (germline): MDHEN, SYDVKM. CDR3 amino acids: CASTQDGVSEQYF. The CDR3 DNA reads TGTGCCAGCACCCAGGACGGGGTTTCCGAGCAGTACTTC. The full variable domain, its missing parts supplied by reference TRBV28 and TRBJ2-7, is DVKVTQSSRYLVKRTGEKVFLECVQDMDHENMFWYRQDPGLGLRLIYFSYDVKMKEKGDIPEGYSVSREKKERFSLILESASTNQTSMYLCASTQDGVSEQYFGPGTRLTVT.